The rows below give T cell receptor beta chains drawn from one sample of a study of cytomegalovirus exposure and HLA in healthy donors. Only in-frame clones appear in the TCRdb table, and some are missing; sequencing was by immunoSEQ multiplex PCR. The profile shows roughly 100,000 clones, around 72% of them singletons. The sample consisted of PBMCs. These receptors were obtained from a young man in good health and CMV-seronegative. CDR3s include the opening cysteine and the closing phenylalanine or tryptophan. Fields, in order: D gene, J gene, clone size, V gene, CDR3 protein, CDR3 DNA. A D gene is named only where the DNA matches it firmly. Clone size appears in some rows only: once, few, many, or a class for an expanded clone.

D gene: TRBD1; J gene: TRBJ2-1; clone size: NA; V gene: TRBV12-5; CDR3 protein: CASGWTGNEQFF; CDR3 DNA: TGTGCTAGTGGCTGGACAGGGAATGAGCAGTTCTTC
D gene: NA; J gene: TRBJ2-5; clone size: few; V gene: TRBV6-5; CDR3 protein: CASRHRGQETQYF; CDR3 DNA: TGTGCCAGCCGCCATCGGGGGCAAGAGACCCAGTACTTC
D gene: NA; J gene: TRBJ1-6; clone size: once; V gene: TRBV30; CDR3 protein: CAWRRGNSPLHF; CDR3 DNA: TGTGCCTGGAGAAGGGGGAATTCACCCCTCCACTTT
D gene: NA; J gene: TRBJ2-2; clone size: NA; V gene: TRBV5-4; CDR3 protein: CASSLDWNTGELFF; CDR3 DNA: TGTGCCAGCAGTCTGGACTGGAACACCGGGGAGCTGTTTTTT
D gene: NA; J gene: TRBJ2-7; clone size: few; V gene: TRBV21-1; CDR3 protein: CSKVTGISYEQYF; CDR3 DNA: TGTTCGAAAGTGACAGGGATCTCCTACGAGCAGTACTTC
D gene: NA; J gene: TRBJ2-7; clone size: NA; V gene: TRBV14; CDR3 protein: CASSLFPRYEQYF; CDR3 DNA: TGTGCCAGCAGCTTATTTCCTCGCTACGAGCAGTACTTC
D gene: TRBD1; J gene: TRBJ2-1; clone size: few; V gene: TRBV10-1; CDR3 protein: CASSPFGTGDDSEQFF; CDR3 DNA: TGCGCCAGCAGCCCCTTCGGGACAGGGGATGATAGTGAGCAGTTCTTC
D gene: TRBD1; J gene: TRBJ1-1; clone size: NA; V gene: TRBV30; CDR3 protein: CAWSHTGGATEAFF; CDR3 DNA: TGTGCCTGGAGTCACACAGGGGGCGCCACTGAAGCTTTCTTT
D gene: NA; J gene: TRBJ2-5; clone size: few; V gene: TRBV4-2; CDR3 protein: CASSQESGEETQYF; CDR3 DNA: TGTGCCAGCAGCCAAGAATCCGGAGAAGAGACCCAGTACTTC
D gene: NA; J gene: TRBJ2-1; clone size: NA; V gene: TRBV21-1; CDR3 protein: CASPNGGTPYNEQFF; CDR3 DNA: TGTGCCAGCCCCAACGGGGGGACCCCCTACAATGAGCAGTTCTTC
D gene: NA; J gene: TRBJ2-3; clone size: NA; V gene: TRBV27; CDR3 protein: CASSSQRAEGGDTQYF; CDR3 DNA: TGTGCCAGCAGTTCACAGCGGGCAGAGGGCGGAGATACGCAGTATTTT
D gene: NA; J gene: TRBJ1-1; clone size: NA; V gene: TRBV25-1; CDR3 protein: CASSPQGYGAEAFF; CDR3 DNA: TGTGCCAGCAGTCCTCAGGGGTATGGCGCTGAAGCTTTCTTT
D gene: TRBD1; J gene: TRBJ2-1; clone size: few; V gene: TRBV15; CDR3 protein: CATSSRDRDLDEQFF; CDR3 DNA: TGTGCCACCAGCAGCCGGGACAGGGATTTGGATGAGCAGTTCTTC
D gene: TRBD1; J gene: TRBJ2-2; clone size: NA; V gene: TRBV2; CDR3 protein: CASSGRTGGAGGELFF; CDR3 DNA: TGTGCCAGCAGTGGTAGGACAGGGGGCGCCGGCGGGGAGCTGTTTTTT
D gene: TRBD1; J gene: TRBJ2-3; clone size: NA; V gene: TRBV5-1; CDR3 protein: CASSLRQGTDTQYF; CDR3 DNA: TGCGCCAGCAGCCTACGACAGGGTACAGATACGCAGTATTTT
D gene: NA; J gene: TRBJ1-1; clone size: NA; V gene: TRBV5-4; CDR3 protein: CASSIGGTEAFF; CDR3 DNA: TGTGCCAGCAGCATAGGCGGTACTGAAGCTTTCTTT
D gene: NA; J gene: TRBJ2-1; clone size: NA; V gene: TRBV5-1; CDR3 protein: CASSFLSDEQFF; CDR3 DNA: TGCGCCAGCAGCTTTTTGTCGGATGAGCAGTTCTTC
D gene: NA; J gene: TRBJ2-7; clone size: NA; V gene: TRBV5-6; CDR3 protein: CASSSGQFYEQYF; CDR3 DNA: TGTGCCAGCAGCTCGGGACAATTCTACGAGCAGTACTTC
D gene: NA; J gene: TRBJ1-1; clone size: NA; V gene: TRBV6-1; CDR3 protein: CASSEARGTEAFF; CDR3 DNA: TGTGCCAGCAGTGAAGCAAGAGGCACTGAAGCTTTCTTT
D gene: TRBD2; J gene: TRBJ2-1; clone size: few; V gene: TRBV4-1; CDR3 protein: CASSQEGLAGFNEQFF; CDR3 DNA: TGCGCCAGCAGCCAAGAAGGGCTAGCGGGGTTCAATGAGCAGTTCTTC
D gene: NA; J gene: TRBJ2-5; clone size: NA; V gene: TRBV10-3; CDR3 protein: CAIRQQETQYF; CDR3 DNA: TGTGCCATCAGACAGCAAGAGACCCAGTACTTC
D gene: TRBD2; J gene: TRBJ2-3; clone size: NA; V gene: TRBV7-2; CDR3 protein: CASSGGPGDTQYF; CDR3 DNA: TGTGCGTCTAGCGGGGGGCCAGGGGATACGCAGTATTTT
D gene: TRBD1; J gene: TRBJ2-5; clone size: NA; V gene: TRBV5-1; CDR3 protein: CASSSGQGGQETQYF; CDR3 DNA: TGCGCCAGCAGCTCCGGACAGGGGGGACAAGAGACCCAGTACTTC
D gene: TRBD1; J gene: TRBJ2-3; clone size: NA; V gene: TRBV7-8; CDR3 protein: CASSLRDRGREDTQYF; CDR3 DNA: TGTGCCAGCAGCTTAAGGGACAGGGGAAGAGAAGATACGCAGTATTTT
D gene: TRBD2; J gene: TRBJ2-7; clone size: few; V gene: TRBV28; CDR3 protein: CASRPLAGVYEQYF; CDR3 DNA: TGTGCCAGCAGGCCGCTAGCGGGAGTATACGAGCAGTACTTC
D gene: TRBD1; J gene: TRBJ1-2; clone size: NA; V gene: TRBV10-3; CDR3 protein: CAITERTGNGYTF; CDR3 DNA: TGTGCCATCACCGAAAGGACAGGGAACGGCTACACCTTC
D gene: NA; J gene: TRBJ2-1; clone size: NA; V gene: TRBV7-9; CDR3 protein: CASLTRRDSNEQFF; CDR3 DNA: TGTGCCAGCTTAACTAGGCGGGACAGCAATGAGCAGTTCTTC
D gene: NA; J gene: TRBJ1-6; clone size: NA; V gene: TRBV6-1; CDR3 protein: CASSEIPGVDSPLHF; CDR3 DNA: TGTGCCAGCAGTGAAATCCCAGGGGTTGATTCACCCCTCCACTTT
D gene: NA; J gene: TRBJ2-7; clone size: NA; V gene: TRBV25-1; CDR3 protein: CASSESGVHEQYF; CDR3 DNA: TGTGCCAGCAGTGAATCCGGGGTTCACGAGCAGTACTTC